This is a list of T cell receptor beta chains from one sample in a study of blood T cell repertoires in COVID-19. Data came from immunoSEQ multiplex PCR; TCRdb stores just in-frame clones and leaves some out. The sample has a few hundred thousand clones; about 90% are singletons. Sequencing input: peripheral blood. Receptors originate from a middle-aged man with acute or convalescent COVID-19. CDR3s include the opening cysteine and the closing phenylalanine or tryptophan. The D gene is left open where the match is weak. Where a row states a size, it is once, few, many or the class of an expanded clone; other rows omit it.

v_call	j_call	d_call	clone_size	cdr3_nt	cdr3_aa
TRBV5-6	TRBJ2-7	TRBD1	.	TGTGCCAGCAGCTTGTCGGGACAGGCCCCCTACGAGCAGTACTTC	CASSLSGQAPYEQYF
TRBV4-3	TRBJ2-5	.	once	TGCGCCAGCAGCCAACTGAGGGGGGAGACCCAGTACTTC	CASSQLRGETQYF
TRBV21-1	TRBJ1-2	.	.	TGTGCCAGCCCACGGGACATCGGCTACACCTTC	CASPRDIGYTF
TRBV4-3	TRBJ2-7	.	.	TGCGCCAGCAGCCTCGAGTTCAACTCCTACGAGCAGTACTTC	CASSLEFNSYEQYF
TRBV30	TRBJ1-2	TRBD1	.	TGTGCCTGGATGGAACGGACAGGCTATGGCTACACCTTC	CAWMERTGYGYTF
TRBV9	TRBJ2-1	TRBD2	.	TGTGCCAGCACCCGGGGTAGCGGGATCGACAATGAGCAGTTCTTC	CASTRGSGIDNEQFF
TRBV7-3	TRBJ2-2	.	.	TGTGCCAGCAGCCCTCGTAGTAGCGTGAACACCGGGGAGCTGTTTTTT	CASSPRSSVNTGELFF
TRBV7-3	TRBJ2-1	.	.	TGTGCCAGCAGCCCAGGGCCAGCCTCAACTAATGAGCAGTTCTTC	CASSPGPASTNEQFF
TRBV5-6	TRBJ2-7	.	.	TGTGCCAGCAGGTACTTACAGGGACTACGGGAGCAGTACTTC	CASRYLQGLREQYF
TRBV5-4	TRBJ1-2	.	few	TGTGCCAGCTCGTCAGCACCAGGGTTAAATCGGTATGGCTACACCTTC	CASSSAPGLNRYGYTF
TRBV7-9	TRBJ1-2	TRBD1	.	TGTGCCAGCAGCCCCCGAGACAGGGAAGATGAATATGGCTACACCTTC	CASSPRDREDEYGYTF
TRBV7-9	TRBJ2-7	.	.	TGTGCCAGCAGCTTAGCGGGAGCGTACTACGAGCAGTACTTC	CASSLAGAYYEQYF
TRBV19	TRBJ1-2	.	.	TGTGCCAGCGCCAGGGGCCCAACTCACTATGGCTACACCTTC	CASARGPTHYGYTF
TRBV19	TRBJ1-1	TRBD1	.	TGTGCCAGTAGGCTTGAGACAGGGGCGATGAACACTGAAGCTTTCTTT	CASRLETGAMNTEAFF
TRBV11-2	TRBJ2-1	.	.	TGTGCCAGCAGCTTAGAAACTAGAAGCTCCTACAATGAGCAGTTCTTC	CASSLETRSSYNEQFF
TRBV5-1	TRBJ1-1	TRBD1	.	TGCGCCAGCAGCCCGACAGGGGACACTGAAGCTTTCTTT	CASSPTGDTEAFF
TRBV5-1	TRBJ2-3	TRBD2	.	TGCGCCAGCAGCCCACCGGGACTAGCGGGGGGTGGAGATACGCAGTATTTT	CASSPPGLAGGGDTQYF
TRBV2	TRBJ1-2	.	once	TGTGCCAGCAGGTACAGGGAAGGAGGCTACACCTTC	CASRYREGGYTF
TRBV9	TRBJ2-5	.	.	TGTGCCAGCAGCGTCTCCGGGACTCAGGATTGGACCCAGTACTTC	CASSVSGTQDWTQYF
TRBV2	TRBJ2-2	TRBD1	.	TGTGCCAGCAGTACAGGGGGTATGGGCACCGGGGAGCTGTTTTTT	CASSTGGMGTGELFF
TRBV7-2	TRBJ1-2	TRBD1	.	TGTGCCAGCAGCTTAGCGTTCACAGGGGGAGGTTTTGACTATGGCTACACCTTC	CASSLAFTGGGFDYGYTF
TRBV7-3	TRBJ2-2	.	.	TGTGCCAGCAGCTTAGACAGGTCCGGGGAGCTGTTTTTT	CASSLDRSGELFF
TRBV5-6	TRBJ1-2	TRBD1	.	TGTGCCAGCAGCTACTTACAGGGGGCTAACTATGGCTACACCTTC	CASSYLQGANYGYTF
TRBV4-1	TRBJ2-4	.	.	TGCGCCAGCAGCCAAGGGCGGGACCCAGGGCCCAAAAACATTCAGTACTTC	CASSQGRDPGPKNIQYF
TRBV21-1	TRBJ2-7	.	.	TGTGCCAGCAGCACATCACGGTTCAGGTTCACCTACGAGCAGTACTTC	CASSTSRFRFTYEQYF
TRBV5-1	TRBJ2-2	.	.	TGCGCCAGCAGCCTGGACGGGAACACCGGGGAGCTGTTTTTT	CASSLDGNTGELFF
TRBV7-2	TRBJ1-6	.	.	TGTGCCAGCAGCTTACCGGGGTATAATTCACCCCTCCACTTT	CASSLPGYNSPLHF
TRBV9	TRBJ2-2	TRBD1	.	TGTGCCAGCAGCCCTACCACAGGGGGGACCGGGGAGCTGTTTTTT	CASSPTTGGTGELFF
TRBV5-1	TRBJ2-7	TRBD1	many	TGCGCCAGCAGCTTGGACACAGGGGTCGCCTCCTACGAGCAGTACTTC	CASSLDTGVASYEQYF
TRBV14	TRBJ2-7	TRBD1	once	TGTGCCAGCAGCCGCAGGGGGACCGGGTACGAGCAGTACTTC	CASSRRGTGYEQYF